Each of the 27 T cell receptor beta chains below was sequenced from the same sample in a study of spatial heterogeneity in lung cancer (dated by TCRdb to the late 2010s). Receptor amplification or capture employed 5' RACE. This sample was sequenced with a NextSeq 500. TCRdb handled the public reads itself, with Q25 trimming in fastp and clone calling in MiXCR, and kept productive beta chains. Rows merge per CDR3 protein into single entries with the most common DNA and genes. The table for this sample lists about 52,000 distinct CDR3 sequences; roughly 7% of them were counted only once. The ten largest clones capture roughly 2.7% of the sample. Explained via the paper, the time point label denotes: sample taken at primary tumor resection. TCR sequencing used whole RNA extracted from tumor and nontumor lung tissue, or from cryopreserved PBMC samples, without cell sorting. Material: PBMCs, obtained at surgery. The receptor source for this set is a female donor with early-stage non-small cell lung cancer.

In its sample, this clonotype was seen many times. The rearrangement uses TRBV2 and TRBJ2-3; perhaps TRBD1 as D (5 bases). The CDR3 extends over 16 amino acids. The germline V gene encodes CDR1 SNHLY and CDR2 FYNNEI. Trimming left V 4 bases short and J 0 bases short, with 14 bases between. CDR3 region: CASSVQGTSSTDTQYF. CDR3 coding DNA: TGTGCCAGCAGTGTTCAGGGAACTTCTAGCACAGATACGCAGTATTTT.

The rearrangement joins TRBV19 to TRBJ2-4; D call uncertain. The V and J ends lost 7 bases and 2 bases respectively, with 15 bases between them. In germline, CDR1 is LNHDA, CDR2 SQIVND (reference sequence). This CDR3 has 15 amino acids. The CDR3 DNA follows: TGTGCCAGTACTGTGGCTGTACATTCCAAAAACATTCAGTACTTC. This translates into CASTVAVHSKNIQYF.

This clonotype was observed at least ten times. J is TRBJ2-5 and V is TRBV12-3 or TRBV12-4, with 9 bases that match TRBD2. The CDR3 length is 15 residues. V gave up 2 bases and J gave up 5 bases; unmatched junction bases: 6. The CDR3 spells CASSLRLAGRETQYF. Here the CDR3 DNA reads TGTGCCAGCAGTTTAAGGCTAGCGGGGCGTGAGACCCAGTACTTC.

Many counts were recorded for this clonotype. The V call is TRBV29-1, the J call TRBJ2-4; 7 nucleotides match TRBD1. V lost 6 bases to trimming and J lost 3 bases; unmatched junction nucleotides: 11. The germline gives CDR1 SQVTM, CDR2 ANQGSEA. This CDR3 is 15 amino acids long. The chain's CDR3 is CSVRTGVYGKNIQYF. Here the CDR3 DNA reads TGCAGCGTGAGAACAGGGGTTTATGGCAAAAACATTCAGTACTTC.

This clonotype was found many times. The rearrangement joins TRBV5-1 to TRBJ2-2, with 7 bases that match TRBD1. Germline V lookup: CDR1 SGHRS, CDR2 YFSETQ. Trimming took 0 bases from V and 4 from J; bases not matched to a gene: 3. CDR3 length equals 15 residues. CDR3 residues: CASSLGDSRTGELFF. CDR3 DNA sequence: TGCGCCAGCAGCTTGGGGGACAGTCGCACCGGGGAGCTGTTTTTT. Based on the CDR3 plus reference TRBV5-1 and TRBJ2-2, the full variable domain is KAGVTQTPRYLIKTRGQQVTLSCSPISGHRSVSWYQQTPGQGLQFLFEYFSETQRNKGNFPGRFSGRQFSNSRSEMNVSTLELGDSALYLCASSLGDSRTGELFFGEGSRLTVL.

This clonotype has at least ten counts. The chain is built from TRBV20-1 and TRBJ2-1, with TRBD1 matching over 10 bases. The J segment lost 7 bases and the V segment lost 6 bases, leaving 6 bases of the junction unmatched. This CDR3 region has 13 residues. CDR1 and CDR2 (germline): DFQATT, SNEGSKA (reference sequence). CDR3 in amino acids: CSARQGARNEQFF. The CDR3 bases are TGCAGTGCCAGACAGGGGGCGCGGAATGAGCAGTTCTTC.

The rearrangement links TRBV6-2 or TRBV6-3 to TRBJ2-3; 7 nucleotides line up with TRBD2. V was pared by 7 bases and J by 1 base, with 5 bases of the junction left unmatched. This CDR3 is built from 14 residues. The germline gives CDR1 MNHEY, CDR2 SVGEGT. Here the CDR3 reads CASTYAGGTDTQYF. In DNA form, the CDR3 reads TGTGCCAGCACCTACGCGGGGGGCACAGATACGCAGTATTTT.

This clonotype was detected many times. V usage is TRBV10-3 and J usage is TRBJ1-5; D perhaps matches TRBD1 (5 bases). The germline V gene has CDR1 ENHRY and CDR2 SYGVKD. V shed 10 bases and J shed 1 base, with 8 bases lying between them. The CDR3 is 12 amino acids. The CDR3 DNA reads as TGTGCCACCTGGGACAGCAATCAGCCCCAGCATTTT. Its translation: CATWDSNQPQHF.

This clonotype was recorded many times. The chain combines TRBV19 with TRBJ1-2; D is unresolved. The CDR3 consists of 14 residues. Germline V gene lookup returns CDR1 LNHDA and CDR2 SQIVND (reference sequence). V dropped 2 bases and J dropped 6 bases, with 13 bases sitting between them. CDR3 region: CASSIPKRGNGYTF. The CDR3 bases are TGTGCCAGTAGTATACCCAAAAGAGGGAATGGCTACACCTTC.

This clonotype was observed many times. This chain links TRBV7-3 with TRBJ2-2; unclear D gene. This CDR3 is 17 amino acids long. The V end lost 6 bases, the J end lost 3 bases, and 20 bases lay between the germline ends. Germline assignment: CDR1 SGHTA and CDR2 FQGTGA. DNA of the CDR3: TGTGCCAGCAGTTTACAAGGTGGACCCACCTACACCGGGGAGCTGTTTTTT. Its protein product is CASSLQGGPTYTGELFF.

This clonotype was recorded at least ten times. V usage is TRBV3-1 and J usage is TRBJ1-5; 7 bases align to TRBD1. CDR1 is LGHDT and CDR2 is YNNKEL in the germline V gene (reference sequence). Germline trimming cut 4 bases from V and 4 bases from J; bases unmatched to any gene: 1. The length of the CDR3 is 13 residues. The CDR3 sequence: CASSRQGNQPQHF. The CDR3 region has the DNA TGTGCCAGCAGCCGACAGGGAAATCAGCCCCAGCATTTT.

The V and J genes are TRBV12-3 or TRBV12-4 and TRBJ2-3, with a possible D match to TRBD2 (6 bases). The V end lost 10 bases, the J end lost 0 bases, and 17 bases lay between the germline ends. CDR3 length: 15 residues. CDR3 sequence (DNA): TGTGCCATCCGACGGGACTCACATAGCACAGATACGCAGTATTTT. Translation gives CAIRRDSHSTDTQYF.

This clonotype was seen ten or more times. Written as DNA, the CDR3 is TGCGCCAGCAGCCAAGATAGCAGGGGATTCTATGGCTACACCTTC. Translating gives CASSQDSRGFYGYTF. The rearrangement joins TRBV4-1 to TRBJ1-2; TRBD1 is a possible D gene (6 bases). Looked up from germline, CDR1 is MGHRA and CDR2 is YSYEKL. The CDR3 totals 15 residues. V shed 0 bases and J shed 4 bases, with 12 bases lying between them.

In its sample, this clonotype was seen many times. V is TRBV25-1 and J is TRBJ2-2, with D hard to call. This CDR3 has 13 amino acids. V was trimmed by 6 bases and J by 5 bases, leaving 10 bases between them. The V gene's germline CDR1 is MGHDK and CDR2 SYGVNS. Here the CDR3 DNA reads TGTGCCAGCAGCGGCCATCGAACCGGGGAGCTGTTTTTT. Amino acids: CASSGHRTGELFF.

This clonotype was detected many times. This sequence joins TRBV7-8 and TRBJ1-2, with D uncertain. Trimming pared 1 base from V and 6 bases from J, leaving 9 bases between. CDR1 and CDR2 from the germline V gene are SGHVS and FQNEAQ. This CDR3 spans 13 amino acids. The CDR3 sequence: CASSLGSGNGYTF. The CDR3 DNA follows: TGTGCCAGCAGCTTAGGTAGCGGGAATGGCTACACCTTC.

The sample holds many counts of this clonotype. The chain uses TRBV28 and TRBJ2-6; no firm D call. The CDR3 has 16 residues. V gave up 6 bases and J gave up 1 base, with 13 bases separating them. Germline loops: CDR1 MDHEN, CDR2 SYDVKM. In nucleotides, the CDR3 is TGTGCCAGCAGGACTCCCTGGAAGTCTGGGGCCAACGTCCTGACTTTC. Translation gives CASRTPWKSGANVLTF.

This clonotype was recorded at least ten times. The rearrangement joins TRBV5-1 to TRBJ2-1, with 8 bases matching TRBD2. Germline assignment: CDR1 SGHRS and CDR2 YFSETQ. The CDR3 is 15 amino acids. J lost 5 bases, V lost 0 bases, and 4 bases had no gene match. CDR3 nucleotides: TGCGCCAGCAGCTTGGAGGCGGGGGGCAACAATGAGCAGTTCTTC. Protein sequence: CASSLEAGGNNEQFF.

This clonotype was picked up many times. The V call is TRBV14, the J call TRBJ1-1; 8 bases agree with TRBD1. Germline values: CDR1 SGHDN, CDR2 FVKESK. The CDR3 contains 16 residues. V shed 4 bases and J 1 base; nucleotides not matched to a gene: 8. The CDR3 spells CASSPGTGTGNTEAFF. CDR3 bases: TGTGCCAGCAGCCCCGGAACCGGGACAGGGAACACTGAAGCTTTCTTT.

This clonotype has a count of ten or more. V and J are TRBV28 and TRBJ2-7; D gene unclear. The CDR3 has 13 amino acids. The germline CDR1 and CDR2 sequences are MDHEN and SYDVKM. Deletions cut 2 bases from V and 2 bases from J, with 7 bases between. The CDR3 nucleotides read TGTGCCAGCAGTTTAGGGCCCGCCTACGAGCAGTACTTC. This sequence encodes CASSLGPAYEQYF. The whole variable domain, remainder taken from reference TRBV28 and TRBJ2-7, is DVKVTQSSRYLVKRTGEKVFLECVQDMDHENMFWYRQDPGLGLRLIYFSYDVKMKEKGDIPEGYSVSREKKERFSLILESASTNQTSMYLCASSLGPAYEQYFGPGTRLTVT.

This clonotype was detected many times. CDR3 loop: CSASEAVEAYEQYF. CDR3 nucleotides: TGCAGTGCTAGTGAGGCGGTCGAGGCCTACGAGCAGTACTTC. The J gene is TRBJ2-7, the V gene TRBV20-1, with unresolved D. CDR1 is DFQATT and CDR2 is SNEGSKA in the germline V gene (reference sequence). The V gene lost 3 bases and the J gene lost 2 bases, with 14 bases spanning the gap. This CDR3 region has 14 residues.

This clonotype was observed at least ten times. The CDR3 spells CASSLVQGGGDEQFF. CDR3 coding DNA: TGTGCCAGCAGCTTAGTACAGGGTGGTGGCGATGAGCAGTTCTTC. This sequence joins TRBV7-9 and TRBJ2-1; tentatively, D is TRBD1 (6 bases). The CDR3 has 15 amino acids. The V gene's germline CDR1 is SEHNR and CDR2 FQNEAQ (reference sequence). Trimming removed 1 base at V and 8 bases at J, with 15 bases between.

The genes are TRBV7-2 and TRBJ2-1; D is unclear. The CDR3 has 13 residues. The V end lost 9 bases, the J end lost 7 bases, and 16 bases lay between the germline ends. From germline, CDR1 is SGHTA and CDR2 FQGNSA. The CDR3 spells CASSSFHGNEQFF. The DNA of the CDR3 is TGTGCCAGTAGCAGCTTTCATGGGAATGAGCAGTTCTTC.

Many counts were recorded for this clonotype. The chain joins TRBV12-3 or TRBV12-4 to TRBJ2-2; 10 bases match TRBD2. Trimming at V came to 7 bases and at J to 1 base, leaving 3 bases not matched to a gene. The CDR3 covers 15 residues. The CDR3 DNA follows: TGTGCCAGCACCCGACTAGCGGGGAACACCGGGGAGCTGTTTTTT. It is translated as CASTRLAGNTGELFF.

This clonotype was detected many times. This chain joins TRBV29-1 and TRBJ2-7, with D perhaps matching TRBD1 (6 bases). Trimming took off 2 bases at V and 2 bases at J, with 7 bases between the two ends. The germline V gene encodes CDR1 SQVTM and CDR2 ANQGSEA. This CDR3 is 12 amino acids long. CDR3 nucleotide sequence: TGCAGCGTTGAAACAGGGACCTACGAGCAGTACTTC. It yields the protein CSVETGTYEQYF.

This clonotype was detected only a few times. The V call is TRBV7-2, the J call TRBJ2-3; no clear D. V lost 5 bases to trimming and J lost 4 bases, with 7 bases between them. The CDR3 has 12 residues. CDR1 SGHTA and CDR2 FQGNSA come from the germline V gene. The CDR3 coding sequence is TGTGCCAGCAGCGTAAGCGCAGATACGCAGTATTTT. As protein: CASSVSADTQYF.

This clonotype was detected many times. The rearrangement links TRBV5-1 to TRBJ2-1, with 13 bases that match TRBD2. The CDR3 totals 16 residues. Germline lookup yields CDR1 SGHRS and CDR2 YFSETQ. Trimming removed 4 bases from V and 6 bases from J; junction bases left unmatched: 7. The CDR3 reads CASSPRTSGGLNEQFF. The CDR3 region has the DNA TGCGCCAGCAGCCCTCGGACTAGCGGGGGTCTCAATGAGCAGTTCTTC.

This clonotype has ten or more counts. This chain connects TRBV5-1 to TRBJ2-7; D tentatively fits TRBD1 or TRBD2 (5 bases each). The CDR3 spans 16 residues. Deletions cut 4 bases from V and 2 bases from J, with 19 bases between. CDR1 is SGHRS and CDR2 is YFSETQ in the germline V gene. The CDR3 sequence: CASSPLGDPKTYEQYF. CDR3 bases: TGCGCCAGCAGCCCGTTAGGGGACCCCAAAACCTACGAGCAGTACTTC.